The T cell receptor (beta chain) described here comes from a study of post-analysis software for immune sequencing data. Study-wide findings and caveats: Clustering by F measure revealed strong co-clustering among samples prepared together in one batch. About 5 TRBV segments occurring more often in patients than controls included TRBV5-6, TRBV5-1 and TRBV20-1.

About this clonotype: No antigen is known for it.

TCR beta cDNA libraries included unique molecular identifiers. One entry per CDR3 protein results from TCRdb running MiXCR on the PCR reads. The data hold roughly 400,000 distinct CDR3 sequences, with 39% observed a single time. Germline loops: CDR1 MNHEY, CDR2 SVGAGI. The length of the CDR3 is 14 residues. Trimming shortened V by 5 bases and J by 4 bases, and 14 bases separated the two germline ends. Sequenced material: blood. The chain is built from TRBV6-5 and TRBJ1-2; no reliable D call. The clonotype was recovered from a girl between 2 and 10 years old with multiple sclerosis. CDR3 loop: CASSHEAESYGYTF. The CDR3 nucleotides are TGTGCCAGCAGTCACGAGGCGGAGAGCTATGGCTACACCTTC.